Listed below are T cell receptor beta chains from one sample, sequenced in a study of spatial heterogeneity in lung cancer. A single record per CDR3 protein comes from TCRdb applying MiXCR to the 5' RACE reads. In the table there are about 100,000 distinct CDR3 sequences, roughly a fifth of which are singletons. The sample consisted of PBMCs, taken at follow-up. These receptors came from a male donor with early-stage non-small cell lung cancer. CDR3s include the opening cysteine and the closing phenylalanine or tryptophan. Fields, in order: V gene, D gene, J gene, clone size, CDR3 protein, CDR3 DNA. The D gene is left open where the match is weak. Clone size is stated in some rows and not others, as once, few, many or a class when expanded.

V gene: TRBV5-1
D gene: TRBD1
J gene: TRBJ1-1
clone size: few
CDR3 protein: CASSYGQGGENTEAFF
CDR3 DNA: TGCGCCAGCAGCTACGGACAGGGGGGAGAAAACACTGAAGCTTTCTTT

V gene: TRBV6-1
D gene: -
J gene: TRBJ1-6
clone size: -
CDR3 protein: CASSQGNSPLHF
CDR3 DNA: TGTGCCAGCTCACAGGGTAATTCACCCCTCCACTTT

V gene: TRBV20-1
D gene: -
J gene: TRBJ2-5
clone size: -
CDR3 protein: CSAISGSAAGETQYF
CDR3 DNA: TGCAGTGCCATATCGGGTTCTGCGGCTGGGGAGACCCAGTACTTC

V gene: TRBV3-1
D gene: -
J gene: TRBJ2-7
clone size: few
CDR3 protein: CASSQDRREQYF
CDR3 DNA: TGTGCCAGCAGCCAAGATCGGAGGGAGCAGTACTTC

V gene: TRBV7-9
D gene: TRBD2
J gene: TRBJ2-2
clone size: many
CDR3 protein: CASSPLLGGRTSGRKGELFF
CDR3 DNA: TGTGCCAGCAGCCCCTTGCTTGGCGGTCGGACTAGCGGGAGAAAAGGGGAGCTGTTTTTT

V gene: TRBV6-5
D gene: -
J gene: TRBJ1-6
clone size: few
CDR3 protein: CASSSGRDNSPLHF
CDR3 DNA: TGTGCCAGCAGCTCAGGACGGGATAATTCACCCCTCCACTTT

V gene: TRBV7-8
D gene: TRBD1
J gene: TRBJ2-3
clone size: few
CDR3 protein: CASSPDRDTQYF
CDR3 DNA: TGTGCCAGCAGCCCCGACAGGGACACGCAGTATTTT

V gene: TRBV3-1
D gene: TRBD1
J gene: TRBJ2-5
clone size: few
CDR3 protein: CASSPNPGQGGETQYF
CDR3 DNA: TGTGCCAGCAGCCCTAATCCGGGACAGGGTGGCGAGACCCAGTACTTC

V gene: TRBV4-3
D gene: -
J gene: TRBJ1-2
clone size: once
CDR3 protein: CASSQDMRGMNYGYTF
CDR3 DNA: TGCGCCAGCAGCCAAGATATGCGGGGGATGAACTATGGCTACACCTTC

V gene: TRBV6-1
D gene: -
J gene: TRBJ1-4
clone size: few
CDR3 protein: CASSDRGWGEKLFF
CDR3 DNA: TGTGCCAGCAGTGACCGTGGTTGGGGTGAAAAACTGTTTTTT

V gene: TRBV7-2
D gene: -
J gene: TRBJ1-5
clone size: -
CDR3 protein: CASSLYGASTPHQPQHF
CDR3 DNA: TGTGCCAGCAGCTTATATGGCGCTTCGACCCCTCATCAGCCCCAGCATTTT

V gene: TRBV6-5
D gene: -
J gene: TRBJ2-3
clone size: few
CDR3 protein: CASRRDADTQYF
CDR3 DNA: TGTGCCAGCAGGAGAGACGCAGATACGCAGTATTTT

V gene: TRBV30
D gene: -
J gene: TRBJ1-5
clone size: -
CDR3 protein: CAWSVRTASNQPQHF
CDR3 DNA: TGTGCCTGGAGTGTACGGACAGCTAGCAATCAGCCCCAGCATTTT

V gene: TRBV4-1
D gene: -
J gene: TRBJ2-3
clone size: many
CDR3 protein: CASSQGTVTDTQYF
CDR3 DNA: TGCGCCAGCAGCCAAGGGACAGTCACAGATACGCAGTATTTT

V gene: TRBV6-2/TRBV6-3
D gene: TRBD2
J gene: TRBJ2-1
clone size: few
CDR3 protein: CASSDGTSGISGEQFF
CDR3 DNA: TGTGCCAGCAGTGACGGGACTAGCGGGATAAGCGGTGAGCAGTTCTTC

V gene: TRBV7-9
D gene: -
J gene: TRBJ2-7
clone size: -
CDR3 protein: CASSFGSGLYEQYF
CDR3 DNA: TGTGCCAGCAGCTTCGGTAGCGGACTCTACGAGCAGTACTTC

V gene: TRBV2
D gene: -
J gene: TRBJ2-1
clone size: many
CDR3 protein: CASLEALSPYNEQFF
CDR3 DNA: TGTGCCAGCCTTGAGGCGCTCTCCCCCTACAATGAGCAGTTCTTC

V gene: TRBV7-2
D gene: TRBD2
J gene: TRBJ2-3
clone size: -
CDR3 protein: CASSSQVAGVPDTQYF
CDR3 DNA: TGTGCCAGCAGCTCTCAGGTAGCGGGAGTCCCAGATACGCAGTATTTT

V gene: TRBV4-1
D gene: TRBD1
J gene: TRBJ2-5
clone size: many
CDR3 protein: CASSRGLLKQGDQETQYF
CDR3 DNA: TGCGCCAGCAGCCGGGGTCTCCTAAAACAGGGGGATCAAGAGACCCAGTACTTC

V gene: TRBV7-2
D gene: -
J gene: TRBJ1-2
clone size: -
CDR3 protein: CASTLMGFGYTF
CDR3 DNA: TGTGCCAGCACCCTAATGGGGTTTGGCTACACCTTC

V gene: TRBV9
D gene: -
J gene: TRBJ2-3
clone size: -
CDR3 protein: CASSAAIAGPTHQDTQYF
CDR3 DNA: TGTGCCAGCAGCGCCGCGATCGCCGGACCCACCCATCAAGATACGCAGTATTTT

V gene: TRBV2
D gene: TRBD2
J gene: TRBJ2-3
clone size: -
CDR3 protein: CASSEASGSPDTQYF
CDR3 DNA: TGTGCCAGCAGTGAGGCTAGCGGGAGTCCAGATACGCAGTATTTT

V gene: TRBV3-1
D gene: -
J gene: TRBJ1-2
clone size: few
CDR3 protein: CASSLSGAGKTGYTF
CDR3 DNA: TGTGCCAGCAGTCTAAGCGGAGCAGGGAAGACTGGCTACACCTTC

V gene: TRBV7-2
D gene: -
J gene: TRBJ1-1
clone size: few
CDR3 protein: CASSPPGGATEAFF
CDR3 DNA: TGTGCCAGCAGCCCCCCGGGGGGAGCCACTGAAGCTTTCTTT

V gene: TRBV20-1
D gene: TRBD2
J gene: TRBJ2-3
clone size: many
CDR3 protein: CSARAPGTSGNTDTQYF
CDR3 DNA: TGCAGTGCTAGAGCCCCCGGGACTAGCGGGAACACAGATACGCAGTATTTT

V gene: TRBV10-2
D gene: -
J gene: TRBJ2-5
clone size: many
CDR3 protein: CASSEADETQYF
CDR3 DNA: TGCGCCAGCAGTGAGGCGGATGAGACCCAGTACTTC

V gene: TRBV4-1
D gene: -
J gene: TRBJ2-5
clone size: -
CDR3 protein: CASSQEQLGTQYF
CDR3 DNA: TGCGCCAGCAGCCAAGAACAACTAGGAACCCAGTACTTC

V gene: TRBV20-1
D gene: -
J gene: TRBJ2-1
clone size: -
CDR3 protein: CSARGLGVLNEQFF
CDR3 DNA: TGCAGTGCTAGAGGGCTAGGGGTGCTCAATGAGCAGTTCTTC

V gene: TRBV30
D gene: TRBD2
J gene: TRBJ2-2
clone size: few
CDR3 protein: CAWTGGLAINTGELFF
CDR3 DNA: TGTGCCTGGACCGGGGGACTAGCGATAAACACCGGGGAGCTGTTTTTT

V gene: TRBV2
D gene: -
J gene: TRBJ2-2
clone size: few
CDR3 protein: CASSTDSGSTGELFF
CDR3 DNA: TGTGCCAGCAGTACGGACAGTGGATCCACCGGGGAGCTGTTTTTT

V gene: TRBV20-1
D gene: -
J gene: TRBJ2-5
clone size: -
CDR3 protein: CSAILLGETQYF
CDR3 DNA: TGCAGTGCTATCTTACTAGGAGAGACCCAGTACTTC

V gene: TRBV20-1
D gene: -
J gene: TRBJ2-5
clone size: many
CDR3 protein: CSAGPPTGSQETQYF
CDR3 DNA: TGCAGTGCTGGCCCCCCGACTGGCTCCCAAGAGACCCAGTACTTC

V gene: TRBV7-9
D gene: -
J gene: TRBJ1-1
clone size: -
CDR3 protein: CASSLMNTEAFF
CDR3 DNA: TGTGCCAGCAGCTTAATGAACACTGAAGCTTTCTTT

V gene: TRBV9
D gene: TRBD2
J gene: TRBJ2-5
clone size: few
CDR3 protein: CASSAGLAGRETQYF
CDR3 DNA: TGTGCCAGCAGCGCGGGACTAGCGGGCAGAGAGACCCAGTACTTC

V gene: TRBV11-2
D gene: -
J gene: TRBJ1-2
clone size: few
CDR3 protein: CASSLSDSGTFNYGYTF
CDR3 DNA: TGTGCCAGCAGCTTATCAGACAGCGGAACCTTTAACTATGGCTACACCTTC

V gene: TRBV12-3/TRBV12-4
D gene: -
J gene: TRBJ2-1
clone size: medium-sized
CDR3 protein: CASSLGLRPEQFF
CDR3 DNA: TGTGCCAGCAGTTTAGGACTCCGACCCGAGCAGTTCTTC

V gene: TRBV30
D gene: -
J gene: TRBJ1-3
clone size: -
CDR3 protein: CAWSQGPDTIYF
CDR3 DNA: TGTGCCTGGAGCCAGGGGCCGGACACCATATATTTT

V gene: TRBV2
D gene: TRBD1
J gene: TRBJ2-2
clone size: -
CDR3 protein: CASRRQGADTGELFF
CDR3 DNA: TGTGCCAGCAGGCGACAGGGAGCTGACACCGGGGAGCTGTTTTTT

V gene: TRBV27
D gene: -
J gene: TRBJ1-1
clone size: few
CDR3 protein: CASRPVMMGYTEAFF
CDR3 DNA: TGTGCCAGCAGGCCGGTAATGATGGGTTACACTGAAGCTTTCTTT

V gene: TRBV5-1
D gene: TRBD1
J gene: TRBJ2-3
clone size: -
CDR3 protein: CASRDRQGPATDTQYF
CDR3 DNA: TGCGCCAGCAGGGATCGACAGGGCCCTGCCACAGATACGCAGTATTTT

V gene: TRBV20-1
D gene: TRBD1
J gene: TRBJ2-7
clone size: few
CDR3 protein: CSVQGQVLDEQYF
CDR3 DNA: TGCAGTGTCCAGGGACAGGTTCTAGACGAGCAGTACTTC